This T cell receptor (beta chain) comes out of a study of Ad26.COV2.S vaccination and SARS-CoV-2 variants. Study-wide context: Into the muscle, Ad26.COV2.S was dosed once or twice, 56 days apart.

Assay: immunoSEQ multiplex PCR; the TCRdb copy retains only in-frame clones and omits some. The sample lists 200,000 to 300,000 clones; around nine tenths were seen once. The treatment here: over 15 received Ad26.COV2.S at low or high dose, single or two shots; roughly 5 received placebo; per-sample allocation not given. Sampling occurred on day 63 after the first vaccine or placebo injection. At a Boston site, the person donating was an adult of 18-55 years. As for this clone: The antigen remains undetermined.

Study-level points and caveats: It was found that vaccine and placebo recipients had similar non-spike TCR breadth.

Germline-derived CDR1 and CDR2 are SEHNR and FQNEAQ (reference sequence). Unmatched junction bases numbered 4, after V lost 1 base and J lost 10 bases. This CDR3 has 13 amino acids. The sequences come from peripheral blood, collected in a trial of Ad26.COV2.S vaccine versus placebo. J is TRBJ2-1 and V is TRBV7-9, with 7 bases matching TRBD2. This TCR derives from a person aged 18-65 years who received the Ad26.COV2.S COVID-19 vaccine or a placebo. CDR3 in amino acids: CASSLDPGGEQFF. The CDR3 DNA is TGTGCCAGCAGCTTAGATCCGGGGGGAGAGCAGTTCTTC.